This note documents a single T cell receptor delta chain sequence. This DNA translates differently at residue 15 from the TCRdb protein, which is that of a much larger clone; a read error is likely, and the protein shown is the DNA's own translation. TCRdb reanalysed the RT-PCR reads with CATT. Of 950 to 1,300 delta-chain clones listed, approximately 2.8% are singletons. These data belong to a study of gamma-delta T cells after stem cell transplantation. The sample was gamma-delta T cells. This clonotype was obtained from a human donor. It is not recorded whose cells these are; they may come from a transplant donor.

CDR3: CACGLVKLGTYPASCTDKLIF. CDR3 in DNA: TGTGCCTGTGGCCTAGTGAAACTGGGGACTTACCCTGCCTCGTGCACCGATAAACTCATCTTT. This chain links TRDV2 with TRDJ1; 7 bases fit TRDD3. This CDR3 has 21 amino acids. After removal of 5 bases from V and 1 base from J, the junction contained 27 bases not matched to a gene. CDR1 GEAIGNYY and CDR2 EKD come from the germline V gene.